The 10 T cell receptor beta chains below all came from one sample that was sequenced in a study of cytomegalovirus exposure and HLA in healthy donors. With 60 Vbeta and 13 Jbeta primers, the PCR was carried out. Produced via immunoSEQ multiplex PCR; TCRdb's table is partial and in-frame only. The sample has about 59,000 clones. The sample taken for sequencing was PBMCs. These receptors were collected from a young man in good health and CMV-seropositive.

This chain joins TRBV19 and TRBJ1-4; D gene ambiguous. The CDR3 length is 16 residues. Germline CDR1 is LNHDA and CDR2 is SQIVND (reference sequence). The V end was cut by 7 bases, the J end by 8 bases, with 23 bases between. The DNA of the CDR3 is TGTGCCAGTACCCCCCGGGGAGATCCTCGGATGGAAAAACTGTTTTTT. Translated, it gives CASTPRGDPRMEKLFF.

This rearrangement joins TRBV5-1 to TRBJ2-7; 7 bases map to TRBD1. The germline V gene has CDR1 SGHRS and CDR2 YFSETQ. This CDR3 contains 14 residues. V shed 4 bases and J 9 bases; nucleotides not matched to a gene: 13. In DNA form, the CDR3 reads TGCGCCAGCAGCCAGAAGGGGGCCCCCTCAGGGCAGTACTTC. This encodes CASSQKGAPSGQYF.

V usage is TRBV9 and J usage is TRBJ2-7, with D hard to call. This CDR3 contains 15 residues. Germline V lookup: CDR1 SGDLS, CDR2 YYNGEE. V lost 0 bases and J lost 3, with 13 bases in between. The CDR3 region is CASSVAERPLYEQYF. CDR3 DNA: TGTGCCAGCAGCGTAGCCGAGAGGCCCCTCTACGAGCAGTACTTC.

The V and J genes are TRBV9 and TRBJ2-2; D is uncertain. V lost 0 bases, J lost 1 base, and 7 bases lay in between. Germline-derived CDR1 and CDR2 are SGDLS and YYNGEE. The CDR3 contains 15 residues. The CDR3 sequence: CASSVDPLNTGELFF. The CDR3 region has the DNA TGTGCCAGCAGCGTAGATCCCTTGAACACCGGGGAGCTGTTTTTT. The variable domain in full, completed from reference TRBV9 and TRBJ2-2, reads DSGVTQTPKHLITATGQRVTLRCSPRSGDLSVYWYQQSLDQGLQFLIQYYNGEERAKGNILERFSAQQFPDLHSELNLSSLELGDSALYFCASSVDPLNTGELFFGEGSRLTVL.

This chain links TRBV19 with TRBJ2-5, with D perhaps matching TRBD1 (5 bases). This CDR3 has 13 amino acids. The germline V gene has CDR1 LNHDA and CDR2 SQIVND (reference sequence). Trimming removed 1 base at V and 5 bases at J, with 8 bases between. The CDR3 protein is CASSIVAGETQYF. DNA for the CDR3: TGTGCCAGTAGTATAGTCGCAGGGGAGACCCAGTACTTC. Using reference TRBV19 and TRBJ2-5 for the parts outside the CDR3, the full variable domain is DGGITQSPKYLFRKEGQNVTLSCEQNLNHDAMYWYRQDPGQGLRLIYYSQIVNDFQKGDIAEGYSVSREKKESFPLTVTSAQKNPTAFYLCASSIVAGETQYFGPGTRLLVL.

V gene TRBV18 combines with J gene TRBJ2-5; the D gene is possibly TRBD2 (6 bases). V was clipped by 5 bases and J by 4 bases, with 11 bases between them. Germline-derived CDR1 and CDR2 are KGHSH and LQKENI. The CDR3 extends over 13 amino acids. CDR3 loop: CASSAGLGETQYF. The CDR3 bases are TGTGCCAGCTCAGCGGGATTAGGAGAGACCCAGTACTTC.

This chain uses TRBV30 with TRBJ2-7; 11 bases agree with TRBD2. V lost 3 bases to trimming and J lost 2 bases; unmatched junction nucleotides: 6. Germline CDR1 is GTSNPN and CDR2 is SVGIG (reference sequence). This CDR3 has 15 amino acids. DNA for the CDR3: TGTGCCTGGAGCCCTTCACTAGCGGGAGCCTACGAGCAGTACTTC. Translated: CAWSPSLAGAYEQYF.

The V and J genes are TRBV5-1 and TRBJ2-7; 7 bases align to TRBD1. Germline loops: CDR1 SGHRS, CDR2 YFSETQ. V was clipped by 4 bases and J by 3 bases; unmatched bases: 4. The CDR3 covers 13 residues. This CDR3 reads CASSVGTVYEQYF. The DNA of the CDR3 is TGCGCCAGCAGCGTTGGGACAGTCTACGAGCAGTACTTC.

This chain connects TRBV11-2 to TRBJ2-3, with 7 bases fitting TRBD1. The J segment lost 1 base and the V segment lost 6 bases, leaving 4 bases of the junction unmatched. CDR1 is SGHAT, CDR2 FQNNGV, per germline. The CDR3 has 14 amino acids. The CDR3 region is CASSRQGGTDTQYF. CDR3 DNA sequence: TGTGCCAGCAGTCGACAGGGCGGCACAGATACGCAGTATTTT.

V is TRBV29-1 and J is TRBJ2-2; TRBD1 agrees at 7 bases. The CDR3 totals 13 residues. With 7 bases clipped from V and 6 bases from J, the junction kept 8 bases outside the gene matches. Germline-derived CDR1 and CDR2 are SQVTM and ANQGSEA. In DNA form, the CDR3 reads TGCAGCGGCCAGACAGGGATGGCCGGGGAGCTGTTTTTT. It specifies CSGQTGMAGELFF.